One and the same sample provided the 27 T cell receptor beta chains below, sequenced in a study of CD8+CD57+ T cells in acquired aplastic anemia. Template material for TCR beta VDJ and CDR3 profiling consisted of genomic DNA. TCRdb processed the reads anew with MiXCR; each CDR3 protein has one entry. The sample lists about 210,000 distinct CDR3 sequences, approximately 60% occurring once. Sample: sorted CD4+, CD8+, or CD8+CD57+ T cells (not recorded which) from PBMCs. The receptors derive from a human donor in good health.

The chain uses TRBV20-1 and TRBJ1-1, with 9 bases identical to TRBD1. The V segment lost 6 bases and the J segment 7 bases; nucleotides outside the gene matches: 9. Looked up from germline, CDR1 is DFQATT and CDR2 is SNEGSKA (reference sequence). The CDR3 covers 13 residues. The chain's CDR3 is CSAKTGQGIEAFF. The DNA for the CDR3 is TGCAGTGCAAAGACCGGACAGGGGATTGAAGCTTTCTTT.

In its sample, this clonotype was seen many times. This chain links TRBV12-3 or TRBV12-4 with TRBJ2-1; a weak D match, TRBD2 (6 bases). The CDR3 is 16 residues long. The V gene lost 7 bases and the J gene lost 6 bases, with 22 bases spanning the gap. The CDR3 nucleotides are TGTGCCAGCAATCCGGGGACTCTGGGACTTCTCAATGAGCAGTTCTTC. Its protein product is CASNPGTLGLLNEQFF.

CDR3 DNA sequence: TGCAGTGCTAGAGAAGCTCTGGAGGAGACCCAGTACTTC. This sequence encodes CSAREALEETQYF. The rearrangement links TRBV20-1 to TRBJ2-5; D uncertain. Germline V gives CDR1 DFQATT, CDR2 SNEGSKA (reference sequence). Trimming took 0 bases from V and 5 from J, leaving 10 bases between them. This CDR3 is built from 13 residues.

The V call is TRBV5-1, the J call TRBJ1-2; TRBD1 aligns across 8 bases. This CDR3 comprises 15 residues. V dropped 5 bases and J dropped 7; count of bases not matched to a gene: 13. Per the germline V gene, CDR1 is SGHRS and CDR2 is YFSETQ. The DNA of the CDR3 is TGCGCCAGCAGATTGCAAGATTGGACAGGGCCTGGCTACACCTTC. This gives the protein CASRLQDWTGPGYTF.

V and J are TRBV25-1 and TRBJ2-6, with unresolved D. CDR1 and CDR2 (germline): MGHDK, SYGVNS. The CDR3 is made up of 15 amino acids. V lost 1 base and J lost 0, with 4 bases in between. The CDR3 is CASSEFTSGANVLTF. The CDR3 DNA sequence: TGTGCCAGCAGTGAATTTACCTCTGGGGCCAACGTCCTGACTTTC.

This clonotype was detected ten times or more. This chain connects TRBV28 to TRBJ1-5; D not resolved. The length of the CDR3 is 11 residues. The V end was cut by 4 bases, the J end by 3 bases, with 1 base between. Per germline, CDR1 MDHEN and CDR2 SYDVKM. Written as DNA, the CDR3 is TGTGCCAGCAGTTACAATCAGCCCCAGCATTTT. Its protein product is CASSYNQPQHF.

The J gene is TRBJ1-5, the V gene TRBV7-8; D remains unclear. CDR1 is SGHVS and CDR2 is FQNEAQ in the germline V gene. The CDR3 is 14 residues long. V was shortened by 5 bases and J by 0 bases, with 8 bases between the two germline ends. The CDR3 DNA reads as TGTGCCAGCAGCGCTGGGAGTAGCAATCAGCCCCAGCATTTT. This gives the protein CASSAGSSNQPQHF.

This clonotype was picked up one time. This sequence joins TRBV7-9 and TRBJ2-7; 10 positions match TRBD2. The CDR3 extends over 14 amino acids. Germline trimming cut 1 base from V and 6 bases from J; bases unmatched to any gene: 3. The germline V gene encodes CDR1 SEHNR and CDR2 FQNEAQ (reference sequence). In DNA, the CDR3 is TGTGCCAGCAGCTTAGACCCTAGCGGGGGCGAGCAGTACTTC. This gives the protein CASSLDPSGGEQYF. Full variable domain (missing parts from reference TRBV7-9 and TRBJ2-7): DTGVSQNPRHKITKRGQNVTFRCDPISEHNRLYWYRQTLGQGPEFLTYFQNEAQLEKSRLLSDRFSAERPKGSFSTLEIQRTEQGDSAMYLCASSLDPSGGEQYFGPGTRLTVT.

This clonotype was seen a handful of times. The DNA of the CDR3 is TGTGCCAGCAGCGTAGTGGCAGGTTCCTACGAGCAGTACTTC. Its protein is CASSVVAGSYEQYF. The V and J genes are TRBV9 and TRBJ2-7; D gene ambiguous. CDR1 SGDLS and CDR2 YYNGEE come from the germline V gene. V lost 0 bases to trimming and J lost 1 base, with 8 bases between them. The CDR3 sequence is 14 residues long.

The V call is TRBV7-2, the J call TRBJ1-2; 9 nucleotides agree with TRBD1. Germline V lookup: CDR1 SGHTA, CDR2 FQGNSA. The junction had 8 bases not matched to a gene; V was cut back by 4 bases and J by 8 bases. The CDR3 is made up of 14 amino acids. In DNA, the CDR3 is TGTGCCAGCAGCTACGGGACAGGGACGGTGGGCTACACCTTC. This translates into CASSYGTGTVGYTF.

This clonotype was recorded only once. The gene calls are TRBV7-2 and TRBJ2-7; D is perhaps TRBD1 (5 bases). The CDR3 is made up of 14 amino acids. V dropped 8 bases and J dropped 0 bases, with 14 bases sitting between them. Looked up from germline, CDR1 is SGHTA and CDR2 is FQGNSA. The CDR3 DNA reads as TGTGCCAGCTCTGGTCAGGGCTACTCCTACGAGCAGTACTTC. Protein: CASSGQGYSYEQYF.

This chain connects TRBV4-3 to TRBJ1-1; perhaps TRBD1 as D (5 bases). CDR1 and CDR2 (germline): LGHNA, YSLEER. Between the trimmed V and J ends, which lost 4 bases and 1 base, there was a span of 7 bases. The CDR3 sequence is 13 residues long. The CDR3: CASSPRGNTEAFF. DNA for the CDR3: TGCGCCAGCAGCCCTAGGGGGAACACTGAAGCTTTCTTT.

As to this clonotype: At one end, the junction sequence differs from germline, possibly due to a read error. V gene TRBV7-9 combines with J gene TRBJ2-2, with 7 bases fitting TRBD1. CDR3 size: 13 residues. The germline V gene encodes CDR1 SEHNR and CDR2 FQNEAQ (reference sequence). The CDR3: CARSTGNTGELSF. The CDR3 nucleotides read TGTGCCAGATCGACAGGGAACACCGGGGAGCTGTCTTTT.

The chain combines TRBV5-1 with TRBJ1-2; D is uncertain. Trimming removed 2 bases at V and 6 bases at J, with 11 bases between. This CDR3 has 13 residues. Germline V gene data show CDR1 as SGHRS and CDR2 as YFSETQ. The CDR3 loop reads CASSLPDVDGYTF. In nucleotides, the CDR3 is TGCGCCAGCAGCTTACCGGACGTTGATGGCTACACCTTC.

This clonotype was counted ten times or more. V is TRBV7-3 and J is TRBJ2-1; 9 bases are a match to TRBD2. J lost 4 bases, V lost 1 base, and 2 bases had no gene match. The CDR3 loop spans 15 amino acids. Germline loops: CDR1 SGHTA, CDR2 FQGTGA. The CDR3 DNA sequence: TGTGCCAGCAGCTTAAGTCTAGCGGGATACAATGAGCAGTTCTTC. Its translation: CASSLSLAGYNEQFF.

The chain uses TRBV15 and TRBJ1-1; TRBD1 agrees at 8 bases. The germline gives CDR1 LNHNV, CDR2 YYDKDF (reference sequence). V was pared by 0 bases and J by 7 bases, with 7 bases of the junction left unmatched. CDR3 size: 15 residues. In DNA form, the CDR3 reads TGTGCCACCAGCAGAGAGGGGGCAGGGGGCAATGAAGCTTTCTTT. It yields the protein CATSREGAGGNEAFF.

In its sample, this clonotype was seen many times. The DNA for the CDR3 is TGTGCCAGCAGCTTAGCTTTGGTCTATGGCTACACCTTC. Protein sequence: CASSLALVYGYTF. The chain recombines TRBV7-8 with TRBJ1-2, with unresolved D. The CDR3 sequence is 13 residues long. Germline assignment: CDR1 SGHVS and CDR2 FQNEAQ. With 0 bases removed from V and 4 bases from J, the gap between germline ends came to 6 bases. The full variable domain, completed using reference TRBV7-8 and TRBJ1-2, is GAGVSQSPRYKVAKRGQDVALRCDPISGHVSLFWYQQALGQGPEFLTYFQNEAQLDKSGLPSDRFFAERPEGSVSTLKIQRTQQEDSAVYLCASSLALVYGYTFGSGTRLTVV.

This clonotype came up many times. The chain uses TRBV5-5 and TRBJ2-7; D gene unclear. The germline V gene encodes CDR1 SGHKS and CDR2 YYEKEE (reference sequence). This CDR3 is built from 13 residues. The ends were cut back, 5 bases at V and 3 bases at J, with 12 bases in the middle. The DNA of the CDR3 is TGTGCCAGCAGAGAGGACCGATTCTACGAGCAGTACTTC. Its protein product is CASREDRFYEQYF.

The chain joins TRBV9 to TRBJ2-2, with D tentatively TRBD2 (6 bases). The CDR3 length is 15 residues. In germline, CDR1 is SGDLS, CDR2 YYNGEE. Trimming took 1 base from V and 2 from J, leaving 9 bases between them. CDR3 amino acids: CASSVRLGNTGELFF. Here the CDR3 DNA reads TGTGCCAGCAGCGTAAGACTAGGCAACACCGGGGAGCTGTTTTTT.

The gene calls are TRBV19 and TRBJ1-1; D unresolved. From germline, CDR1 is LNHDA and CDR2 SQIVND (reference sequence). V was shortened by 2 bases and J by 1 base, with 8 bases between the two germline ends. The CDR3 has 14 amino acids. For the CDR3, the DNA is TGTGCCAGTAGTATAACGACTCCGAACACTGAAGCTTTCTTT. It encodes CASSITTPNTEAFF.

CDR3 DNA: TGTGCCAGCAGCGTAGGAGGGGGGGGAAACCACCTCACCGGGGAGCTGTTTTTT. Protein product: CASSVGGGGNHLTGELFF. V and J are TRBV9 and TRBJ2-2; weak D call: TRBD2 (7 bases). V lost 0 bases and J 4 bases, leaving 19 bases between the germline ends. From germline, CDR1 is SGDLS and CDR2 YYNGEE. The CDR3 extends over 18 amino acids.

This chain links TRBV4-2 with TRBJ2-1; no clear D gene. CDR1 is LGHNA and CDR2 is YNFKEQ in the germline V gene. Trimming stripped 0 bases from V and 0 bases from J, with 15 bases between. This CDR3 contains 18 residues. CDR3 region: CASSQENFISSSYNEQFF. The CDR3 region has the DNA TGTGCCAGCAGCCAAGAGAACTTCATCTCTAGCTCCTACAATGAGCAGTTCTTC.

In this sample, this clonotype turned up a few times. This chain links TRBV25-1 with TRBJ1-1; no reliable D call. The CDR3 length is 14 residues. Trimming removed 2 bases from V and 0 bases from J, with 7 bases in between. Germline V gene lookup returns CDR1 MGHDK and CDR2 SYGVNS. In nucleotides, the CDR3 is TGTGCCAGCAGTGAAACGGATATGAACACTGAAGCTTTCTTT. It specifies CASSETDMNTEAFF.

This clonotype was picked up many times. The chain employs TRBV24-1 and TRBJ2-2, with 7 positions matching TRBD2. Germline V lookup: CDR1 KGHDR, CDR2 SFDVKD. V was pared by 1 base and J by 5 bases, with 6 bases of the junction left unmatched. The length of the CDR3 is 16 residues. CDR3 nucleotide sequence: TGTGCCACCAGTGATTTAGGGAGGGGAGATACCGGGGAGCTGTTTTTT. It yields the protein CATSDLGRGDTGELFF.

Many counts were recorded for this clonotype. The V and J genes are TRBV4-1 and TRBJ1-2; D is unresolved. This CDR3 contains 14 residues. Trimming removed 5 bases at V and 0 bases at J, with 10 bases between. Per germline, CDR1 MGHRA and CDR2 YSYEKL. The CDR3 nucleotides are TGCGCCAGCAGCTTACGTGGAGCTAACTATGGCTACACCTTC. The encoded protein is CASSLRGANYGYTF.

This clonotype was counted once. V and J are TRBV7-9 and TRBJ2-5; the D gene is possibly TRBD2 (5 bases). The germline gives CDR1 SEHNR, CDR2 FQNEAQ (reference sequence). The CDR3 is 15 amino acids. V lost 5 bases and J lost 4, with 17 bases in between. DNA for the CDR3: TGTGCCAGCAGCCTTCCCGCCCCGGGGTTAGAGACCCAGTACTTC. This sequence encodes CASSLPAPGLETQYF.

Note on this clonotype: Mismatch with germline at one junction end may stem from a read error. The chain joins TRBV2 to TRBJ2-5, with D perhaps matching TRBD1 (5 bases). This CDR3 is built from 14 residues. Germline-derived CDR1 and CDR2 are SNHLY and FYNNEI. As DNA, the CDR3 is TGTGCCACCAGTGAACCCCAGGGTTTTGAGACCCAGTACTTC. As protein: CATSEPQGFETQYF.